These T cell receptor beta chains were read from a single sample in a study of blood T cells in healthy people across ages. TCRdb processed the 5' RACE reads anew with MiXCR; each CDR3 protein has one entry. Among roughly 1.6 million distinct CDR3 sequences listed, about 31% were seen once. Sequencing was carried out using blood. All receptors come from a woman aged 25 to 45 in good health. CDR3s include the opening cysteine and the closing phenylalanine or tryptophan. The D gene is left open where the match is weak. Clone sizes are given selectively: once, few, many, or a class where the clone is expanded.

TRBD1,TRBJ1-1,TRBV9,once,CASSLQGGEAFF,TGTGCCAGCAGCTTGCAGGGGGGTGAAGCTTTCTTT
NA,TRBJ1-1,TRBV20-1,few,CSVDPRGLRGTEAFF,TGCAGTGTTGATCCCCGGGGCCTGAGGGGCACTGAAGCTTTCTTT
NA,TRBJ1-2,TRBV5-6,NA,CASREKDRSHGYTF,TGTGCCAGCAGGGAAAAGGACAGATCTCACGGCTACACCTTC
TRBD1,TRBJ2-7,TRBV5-1,many,CASSIVPGQGVREQYF,TGCGCCAGCAGCATAGTTCCGGGACAGGGGGTACGGGAGCAGTACTTC
TRBD1,TRBJ2-6,TRBV29-1,many,CSIPQGFSSGANVLTF,TGCAGCATCCCACAGGGGTTTAGCTCTGGGGCCAACGTCCTGACTTTC
NA,TRBJ2-7,TRBV27,NA,CASSSSGSPGYEQYF,TGTGCCAGCTCGTCTTCCGGGTCCCCGGGATACGAGCAGTACTTC
TRBD2,TRBJ2-7,TRBV7-8,NA,CASSLVSSGGSYEQYF,TGTGCCAGCAGCTTAGTGTCTAGCGGGGGATCCTACGAGCAGTACTTC
NA,TRBJ2-1,TRBV7-6,many,CASSIGDEQFF,TGTGCCAGCAGCATCGGTGATGAGCAGTTCTTC
TRBD1,TRBJ1-5,TRBV12-3/TRBV12-4,NA,CASSLGRGEQPQHF,TGTGCCAGCAGTTTAGGCAGGGGGGAACAGCCCCAGCATTTT
TRBD2,TRBJ2-1,TRBV4-2,NA,CASSQGTSGINEQFF,TGTGCCAGCAGCCAAGGGACTAGCGGTATCAATGAGCAGTTCTTC
NA,TRBJ2-4,TRBV11-1,few,CASGEWLENIQYF,TGTGCCAGCGGGGAGTGGCTAGAAAACATTCAGTACTTC
TRBD1,TRBJ2-7,TRBV4-1,NA,CAGSQDLGRDRVGEQYF,TGCGCCGGCAGCCAAGATCTGGGTAGGGACAGGGTCGGCGAGCAGTACTTC
NA,TRBJ2-1,TRBV5-1,NA,CASSLARTPGDEQFF,TGCGCCAGCAGCTTGGCCAGGACACCCGGGGATGAGCAGTTCTTC
NA,TRBJ1-1,TRBV18,NA,CASSPSEAPPEAFF,TGTGCCAGCTCACCTTCCGAGGCCCCCCCTGAAGCTTTCTTT
TRBD1,TRBJ2-6,TRBV5-1,NA,CASSRVVRRDSSSGANVLTF,TGCGCCAGCAGCCGAGTCGTTCGCCGGGACAGTTCCTCTGGGGCCAACGTCCTGACTTTC
NA,TRBJ2-7,TRBV12-3/TRBV12-4,NA,CASSFQPNTRYEQYF,TGTGCCAGCAGTTTCCAGCCCAATACCCGATACGAGCAGTACTTC
TRBD1,TRBJ2-7,TRBV20-1,few,CSAHHRGSPYEQYF,TGCAGTGCGCACCACAGGGGGTCCCCCTACGAGCAGTACTTC